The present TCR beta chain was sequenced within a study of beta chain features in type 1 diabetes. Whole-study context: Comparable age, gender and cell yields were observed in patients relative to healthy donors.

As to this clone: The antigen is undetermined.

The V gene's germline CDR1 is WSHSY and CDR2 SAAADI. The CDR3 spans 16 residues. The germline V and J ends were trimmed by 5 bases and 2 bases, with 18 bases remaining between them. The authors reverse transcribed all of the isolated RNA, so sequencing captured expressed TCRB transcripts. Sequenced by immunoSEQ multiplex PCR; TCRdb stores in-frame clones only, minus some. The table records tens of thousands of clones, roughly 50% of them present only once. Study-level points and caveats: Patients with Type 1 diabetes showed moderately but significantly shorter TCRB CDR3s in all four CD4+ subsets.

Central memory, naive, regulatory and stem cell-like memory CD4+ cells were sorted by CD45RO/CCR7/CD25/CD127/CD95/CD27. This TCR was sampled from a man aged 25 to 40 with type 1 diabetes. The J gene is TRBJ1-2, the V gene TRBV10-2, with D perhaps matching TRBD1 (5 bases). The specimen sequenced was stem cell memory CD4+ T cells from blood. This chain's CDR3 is CASSWERDGGNYGYTF. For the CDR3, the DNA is TGCGCCAGCAGTTGGGAGCGGGACGGAGGGAACTATGGCTACACCTTC.